This T cell receptor (beta chain) was found in a study of T cells in Graves' hyperthyroidism and ophthalmopathy. Study-level findings and limits: A 13 V-J model separated ophthalmopathy from stable hyperthyroidism.

Germline values: CDR1 SGHRS, CDR2 YFSETQ. Trimming stripped 4 bases from V and 4 bases from J, with 11 bases between. This CDR3 has 13 amino acids. Using RNA transcripts as the source, TCR beta CDR3 regions were amplified. The study used the HTBI primer set for a first-round RT-PCR of the TCR CDR3. TCRdb passed the multiplex PCR reads through MiXCR, listing each CDR3 protein once. The sample carries about 95,000 distinct CDR3 sequences, around 40% recorded once. About this clonotype itself: The antigen remains undetermined.

Input material: peripheral blood or thyroid tissue (not recorded which). This sequence joins TRBV5-1 and TRBJ1-1; D is uncertain. The source of this sequence is a woman in her thirties with Graves' hyperthyroidism. The CDR3, as DNA: TGCGCCAGCAGCCCCACCGTGGGCACTGAAGCTTTCTTT. Protein product: CASSPTVGTEAFF.